This paragraph reports one T cell receptor (beta chain). It has no known antigen specificity. Base quality data are lacking; no much larger clone is found one base away. TCRbeta CDR3 regions were amplified from genomic DNA by means of the immunoSEQ Assay, a bias-controlled multiplex PCR. Processing in the source paper ran as follows. Within the assay, amplification of reference gene primers was used to estimate how many nucleated cells each sample contained. Sequence reads were collapsed and filtered to measure the absolute abundance of every unique TCRbeta CDR3 rearrangement. For each sample, productive Simpson clonality was calculated as the square root of Simpson's diversity index over productive rearrangements. The table comes from immuneACCESS by way of TCRdb, which keeps in-frame sequences with V and J called. Part of the clones is missing from these tables; in studies checked, under half for an unresolved V gene and the rest for unknown reasons. V and J calls and clone size are copied from that table; D and trimming were computed from the DNA. The sample records roughly 150,000 clones, around four fifths of which are singletons. The ten top clones hold roughly a fifth of the sample.

These data belong to a study of blood T cell repertoires in COVID-19 (dated by TCRdb to about 2020). In the study overall: Collaborator samples came from the United States, Italy and Spain and covered acute and convalescent phases of COVID-19. Deeply sampled blood TCRbeta repertoires from subjects exposed to, actively infected with, or recovered from COVID-19 were included in the dataset. The prospective study material was composed of cDNA or gDNA derived from T cells, B-cell-depleted T cells, or PBMCs. The sample metadata nearly always contained a de-identified subject ID, COVID-19 status, age in years and sex. Samples came from the ongoing ImmuneRACE study (first 160 participants) plus 1,254 subjects from 6 global collaborators. HLA class I and class II types, where available, came from metadata supplied by the sample provider rather than from assay-based typing. The repertoires were made available in a free public database intended to serve as a resource for research on the immune response to SARS-CoV-2.

CDR1 KGHSH and CDR2 LQKENI were looked up in the germline V gene. V is pared back by 0 bases and J by 1 base, with 10 bases lying between the germline termini. The CDR3 starts with the cysteine, ends with the phenylalanine, and has 16 residues. The only DNA kept is the CDR3, 48 bases in frame from the first base. Another Seattle source contributed samples from volunteer blood donors who had recovered from COVID-19. Whole blood was collected in K2EDTA tubes by collaborating institutions according to the institutions' own protocols. For TCRbeta analysis, collaborator samples were shipped as frozen whole blood, as isolated PBMCs, or as DNA extracted from either sample type. Overall results and qualifications from the work: The amount of clinical and demographic metadata varied by source and participant and was provided uncurated.

Here the chain combines TRBV18 and TRBJ1-3; the D gene cannot be named for sure. This clonotype was sampled from a woman in her 70s who had recovered from COVID-19. Sequences were obtained from peripheral blood. In nucleotides, the sequence is TGTGCCAGCTCACCACCTCTGGGCCAGTCTGGAAACACCATATATTTT. Translated, this is CASSPPLGQSGNTIYF.